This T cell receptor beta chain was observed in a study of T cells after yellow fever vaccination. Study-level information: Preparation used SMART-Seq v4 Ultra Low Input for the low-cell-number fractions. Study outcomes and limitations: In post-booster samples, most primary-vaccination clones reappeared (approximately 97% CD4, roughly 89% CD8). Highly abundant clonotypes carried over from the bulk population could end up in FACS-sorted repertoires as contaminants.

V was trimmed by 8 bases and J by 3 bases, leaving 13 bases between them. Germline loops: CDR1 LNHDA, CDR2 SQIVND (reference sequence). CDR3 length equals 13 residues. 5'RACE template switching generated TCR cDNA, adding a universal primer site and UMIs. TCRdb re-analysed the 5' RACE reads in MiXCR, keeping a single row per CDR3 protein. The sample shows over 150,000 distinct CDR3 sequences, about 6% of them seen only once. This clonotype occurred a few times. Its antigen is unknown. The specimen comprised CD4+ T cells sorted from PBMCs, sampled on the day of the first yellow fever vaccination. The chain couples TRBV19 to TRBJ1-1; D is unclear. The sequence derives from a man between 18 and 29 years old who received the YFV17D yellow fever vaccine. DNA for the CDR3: TGTGCCAGTTCCACGGGAGGAGACACTGAAGCTTTCTTT. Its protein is CASSTGGDTEAFF.